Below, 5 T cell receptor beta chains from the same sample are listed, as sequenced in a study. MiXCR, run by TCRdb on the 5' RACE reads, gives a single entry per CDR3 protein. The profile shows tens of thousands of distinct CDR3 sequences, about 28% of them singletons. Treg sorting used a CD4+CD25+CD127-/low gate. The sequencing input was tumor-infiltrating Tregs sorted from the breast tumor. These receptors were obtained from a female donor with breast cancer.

The CDR3 loop reads CASSLTRFEAFF. The CDR3 coding sequence is TGTGCCAGCAGCTTGACAAGATTTGAAGCTTTCTTT. The J gene is TRBJ1-1, the V gene TRBV5-6; D remains ambiguous. The V and J ends lost 1 base and 7 bases respectively, with 8 bases between them. This CDR3 has 12 residues. The V gene's germline CDR1 is SGHDT and CDR2 YYEEEE.

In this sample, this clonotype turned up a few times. CDR3 residues: CSARSASGINEQFF. As DNA, the CDR3 is TGCAGTGCTAGATCGGCTAGCGGGATTAATGAGCAGTTCTTC. The rearrangement links TRBV20-1 to TRBJ2-1, with TRBD2 matching 9 bases. Germline V gene sequence: CDR1 DFQATT, CDR2 SNEGSKA (reference sequence). V trimming: 2 bases; J trimming: 7 bases; junction bases outside the gene matches: 6. There are 14 residues in the CDR3.

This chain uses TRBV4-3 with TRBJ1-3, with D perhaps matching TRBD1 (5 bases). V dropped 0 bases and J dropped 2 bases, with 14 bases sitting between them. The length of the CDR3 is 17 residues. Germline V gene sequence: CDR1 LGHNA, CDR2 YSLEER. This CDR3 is CASSQDSGGLTGNTIYF. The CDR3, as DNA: TGCGCCAGCAGCCAAGACAGTGGGGGGTTAACTGGAAACACCATATATTTT.

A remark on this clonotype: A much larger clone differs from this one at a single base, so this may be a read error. Written as DNA, the CDR3 is TGCGCCAGCAGCCGGAAAGGGACAGCGGATGGTGGTACGCAGTATTTT. Protein product: CASSRKGTADGGTQYF. V is TRBV4-3 and J is TRBJ2-3, with 7 bases fitting TRBD1. From germline, CDR1 is LGHNA and CDR2 YSLEER. There are 16 residues in the CDR3. Losses at the gene ends were 4 bases for V and 8 bases for J; bases not matched to a gene: 15.

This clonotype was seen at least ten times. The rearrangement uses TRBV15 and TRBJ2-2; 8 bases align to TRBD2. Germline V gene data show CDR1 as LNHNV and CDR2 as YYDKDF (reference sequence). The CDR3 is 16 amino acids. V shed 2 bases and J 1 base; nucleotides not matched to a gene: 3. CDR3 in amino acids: CATSRIAGQNTGELFF. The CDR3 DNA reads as TGTGCCACCAGCAGAATAGCGGGGCAGAACACCGGGGAGCTGTTTTTT.